The 26 T cell receptor beta chains presented below share a single source sample, sequenced in a study of regulatory T cells in long-lasting Graves disease. The time point was: newly diagnosed GD, antithyroid drugs for less than 3 months. PBMCs were the source of the RNA used for TCR sequencing. HTBI primers from iRepertoire and Arm-PCR of CDR3 regions yielded the TCR beta libraries. TCRdb reprocessed the multiplex PCR reads via MiXCR and lists one record per CDR3 protein. The sample comprises approximately 300,000 distinct CDR3 sequences, over 15% of which are singletons, and roughly 40% rests with the top ten. The input for sequencing was peripheral blood mononuclear cells (PBMCs), taken at new diagnosis, from a patient treated with antithyroid drugs. These receptors were collected from a female donor with Graves disease.

This clonotype was recorded many times. This rearrangement joins TRBV11-3 to TRBJ2-1, with D unresolved. This CDR3 has 15 residues. V dropped 0 bases and J dropped 6 bases, with 12 bases sitting between them. CDR1 SGHNT and CDR2 YENEEA come from the germline V gene. This CDR3 is CASSLEGRFLNEQFF. CDR3 coding DNA: TGTGCCAGCAGCTTAGAGGGTAGGTTCCTCAATGAGCAGTTCTTC.

The sample holds many counts of this clonotype. This rearrangement joins TRBV6-1 to TRBJ1-5, with D possibly being TRBD1 (6 bases). V lost 7 bases, J lost 3 bases, and 13 bases lay in between. The germline CDR1 and CDR2 sequences are MNHNS and SASEGT. The CDR3 loop spans 14 amino acids. The CDR3 here is CASIRGQYNQPQHF. The CDR3 bases are TGTGCCAGCATTCGAGGACAGTACAATCAGCCCCAGCATTTT.

A note on this clonotype: Only one base separates this from a far larger clonotype, so it likely reflects a read error. The chain combines TRBV11-2 with TRBJ2-7; D might be TRBD1 (5 bases). CDR1 is SGHAT and CDR2 is FQNNGV in the germline V gene. V was clipped by 5 bases and J by 7 bases, with 27 bases between them. This CDR3 region has 17 residues. The CDR3 DNA reads TGTGCCAGCAGCCCGCTATTGGGCCTTCCCGTGGACAATGAGCAGTACTTC. Protein: CASSPLLGLPVDNEQYF. Supplemented by reference TRBV11-2 and TRBJ2-7, the full variable domain reads EAGVAQSPRYKIIEKRQSVAFWCNPISGHATLYWYQQILGQGPKLLIQFQNNGVVDDSQLPKDRFSAERLKGVDSTLKIQPAKLEDSAVYLCASSPLLGLPVDNEQYFGPGTRLTVT.

For this clonotype: Given a much more abundant clone one base away, this may be a read error. The chain employs TRBV10-3 and TRBJ2-4, with 7 bases aligning to TRBD1. The germline CDR1 and CDR2 sequences are ENHRY and SYGVKD. This CDR3 is 14 amino acids long. The CDR3 loop reads CAVSEQGAKNIQYF. CDR3 nucleotides: TGTGCCGTCAGTGAACAGGGGGCCAAAAACATTCAGTACTTC.

The chain uses TRBV12-3 or TRBV12-4 and TRBJ2-3; 9 bases are a match to TRBD2. The J segment lost 2 bases and the V segment lost 4 bases, leaving 4 bases of the junction unmatched. CDR3 length: 15 residues. The CDR3, as DNA: TGTGCCAGCAGTTGGGCTAGCGGGACCACAGATACGCAGTATTTT. Translating gives CASSWASGTTDTQYF.

The table lists this clonotype with many counts. This chain links TRBV3-1 with TRBJ2-1; the match to TRBD2 covers 8 bases. The CDR3 has 13 amino acids. Trimming cost V 8 bases and J 6 bases; bases outside gene matches: 6. CDR1 and CDR2 from the germline V gene are LGHDT and YNNKEL (reference sequence). In nucleotides, the CDR3 is TGTGCCAGCTTGGGGAGCGGGAGCAATGAGCAGTTCTTC. Its protein product is CASLGSGSNEQFF.

The rearrangement uses TRBV7-9 and TRBJ2-1, with 9 bases fitting TRBD2. Per germline, CDR1 SEHNR and CDR2 FQNEAQ (reference sequence). V gave up 2 bases and J gave up 6 bases; unmatched junction bases: 2. The CDR3 loop spans 14 amino acids. DNA for the CDR3: TGTGCCAGCAGCTTATGGCGGGAGGGCAATGAGCAGTTCTTC. Protein sequence: CASSLWREGNEQFF.

This clonotype was recorded at least ten times. This chain connects TRBV7-3 to TRBJ1-5, with D hard to call. CDR1 and CDR2 from the germline V gene are SGHTA and FQGTGA. V gave up 4 bases and J gave up 0 bases, with 10 bases separating them. This CDR3 has 15 amino acids. CDR3 sequence: CASSSTQYSNQPQHF. CDR3 sequence (DNA): TGTGCCAGCAGCTCGACTCAATATAGCAATCAGCCCCAGCATTTT.

Comment on this clonotype: A much larger clone differs from this one at a single base, so this may be a read error. V gene TRBV2 combines with J gene TRBJ2-1; 9 bases align to TRBD1. This CDR3 contains 15 residues. Germline V CDR1 and CDR2: SNHLY, FYNNEI. V shed 3 bases and J 3 bases; nucleotides not matched to a gene: 3. The CDR3 here is CASSEDRGLYNEQFF. The CDR3, as DNA: TGTGCCAGCAGTGAGGACAGGGGCCTCTACAATGAGCAGTTCTTC.

The chain recombines TRBV4-1 with TRBJ1-6, with 8 bases identical to TRBD1. The CDR3 has 16 residues. Germline loops: CDR1 MGHRA, CDR2 YSYEKL. The V segment lost 4 bases and the J segment 5 bases; nucleotides outside the gene matches: 7. Written as DNA, the CDR3 is TGCGCCAGCAGCCCCCAGGGGGCGTATAATAATTCACCCCTCCACTTT. Translated: CASSPQGAYNNSPLHF.

This clonotype was seen ten or more times. The rearrangement uses TRBV10-3 and TRBJ2-3; 8 bases line up with TRBD2. V lost 3 bases, J lost 1 base, and 0 bases stayed unmatched. There are 14 residues in the CDR3. Germline values: CDR1 ENHRY, CDR2 SYGVKD. CDR3 DNA sequence: TGTGCCATCAGTGAAGCGGGGGGCACAGATACGCAGTATTTT. Its protein product is CAISEAGGTDTQYF.

This clonotype showed up many times. This chain connects TRBV12-3 or TRBV12-4 to TRBJ2-5, with 9 bases identical to TRBD2. The V segment lost 3 bases and the J segment 6 bases; nucleotides outside the gene matches: 14. The CDR3 extends over 17 amino acids. DNA for the CDR3: TGTGCCAGCAGTTTTTCGCCGGGTAGCGGGGGCCGGAAGACCCAGTACTTC. Its protein product is CASSFSPGSGGRKTQYF.

The V call is TRBV27, the J call TRBJ2-1; no definite D call. Germline V CDR1 and CDR2: MNHEY, SMNVEV (reference sequence). This CDR3 has 15 residues. Trimming shortened V by 5 bases and J by 0 bases, and 11 bases separated the two germline ends. CDR3 DNA sequence: TGTGCCAGCAGTCTTGTGGGCAGCTCCTACAATGAGCAGTTCTTC. Translating it yields CASSLVGSSYNEQFF.

The chain recombines TRBV28 with TRBJ1-2; no clear D. The CDR3 sequence is 15 residues long. Germline CDR1 MDHEN, CDR2 SYDVKM. The V gene lost 3 bases and the J gene lost 4 bases, with 15 bases spanning the gap. CDR3 sequence reads: CASSFRAERSYGYTF. In DNA, the CDR3 is TGTGCCAGCAGTTTTCGGGCAGAAAGGAGCTATGGCTACACCTTC.

This clonotype was seen at least ten times. The V gene is TRBV7-9, the J gene TRBJ2-1, with a tentative D call TRBD2 (5 bases). Germline CDR1 and CDR2: SEHNR and FQNEAQ (reference sequence). V was shortened by 5 bases and J by 14 bases, with 28 bases between the two germline ends. The CDR3 covers 16 residues. The CDR3 region has the DNA TGTGCCAGCAGCCTAACCCCGGACTCCGTAATATACACTGAGTTCTTC. This translates into CASSLTPDSVIYTEFF.

This clonotype has ten or more counts. The chain links TRBV12-3 or TRBV12-4 to TRBJ2-2; D unclear. V lost 1 base, J lost 6 bases, and 9 bases lay in between. The CDR3 contains 14 residues. The CDR3 protein is CASSLVARAGELFF. CDR3 DNA sequence: TGTGCCAGCAGTTTAGTAGCCCGGGCCGGGGAGCTGTTTTTT.

Ten or more counts support this clonotype. The V and J genes are TRBV6-1 and TRBJ1-2; D not resolved. The CDR3 runs 12 residues. CDR1 is MNHNS, CDR2 SASEGT, per germline. The V gene lost 7 bases and the J gene lost 7 bases, with 13 bases spanning the gap. The CDR3 sequence: CASISGSGGYTF. As DNA, the CDR3 is TGTGCCAGCATATCGGGGTCAGGTGGCTACACCTTC.

There are a few counts of this clonotype. This chain uses TRBV9 with TRBJ2-1; D might be TRBD2 (5 bases). CDR1 and CDR2 from the germline V gene are SGDLS and YYNGEE. Trimming cost V 7 bases and J 5 bases, with 16 bases left between them. The CDR3 is made up of 14 amino acids. The DNA for the CDR3 is TGTGCCAGCTCCCGTGGGAGCCCAGACAATGAGCAGTTCTTC. Protein: CASSRGSPDNEQFF. Drawing the rest from reference TRBV9 and TRBJ2-1, the complete variable domain is DSGVTQTPKHLITATGQRVTLRCSPRSGDLSVYWYQQSLDQGLQFLIQYYNGEERAKGNILERFSAQQFPDLHSELNLSSLELGDSALYFCASSRGSPDNEQFFGPGTRLTVL.

This clonotype was observed at least ten times. The V and J genes are TRBV6-1 and TRBJ1-3, with no clear D. Trimming took off 5 bases at V and 2 bases at J, with 16 bases between the two ends. The V gene's germline CDR1 is MNHNS and CDR2 SASEGT. The CDR3 sequence is 16 residues long. CDR3 bases: TGTGCCAGCAGTCTAGTTGGGAGCCCCACTGGAAACACCATATATTTT. Its protein is CASSLVGSPTGNTIYF.

This clonotype occurred many times. The chain recombines TRBV30 with TRBJ2-7; the D gene is possibly TRBD1 (6 bases). Germline V lookup: CDR1 GTSNPN, CDR2 SVGIG (reference sequence). Deletions cut 6 bases from V and 5 bases from J, with 20 bases between. This CDR3 spans 14 amino acids. In DNA form, the CDR3 reads TGTGCCTGTCAGACAGGTTCATCCTGGAACGAGCAGTACTTC. This codes for CACQTGSSWNEQYF.

At least ten counts were recorded for this clonotype. This chain uses TRBV19 with TRBJ1-2; no firm D call. The CDR3 consists of 13 residues. Germline V lookup: CDR1 LNHDA, CDR2 SQIVND (reference sequence). V lost 7 bases, J lost 0 bases, and 9 bases lay in between. In DNA form, the CDR3 reads TGTGCCAGTATTTCGTCGGCTAACTATGGCTACACCTTC. Residues: CASISSANYGYTF.

In this sample, this clonotype turned up a few times. A much larger clonotype is one base distant, so this may be a read error. The chain is built from TRBV10-3 and TRBJ2-5, with 9 bases that match TRBD2. Germline CDR1 ENHRY, CDR2 SYGVKD. The CDR3 is made up of 14 amino acids. CDR3 region: CATSGGRAGETQYF. The CDR3 DNA is TGTGCCACCAGTGGCGGGAGGGCCGGAGAGACCCAGTACTTC.

This clonotype was recorded at least ten times. The genes are TRBV27 and TRBJ2-7, with TRBD2 identical over 7 bases. This CDR3 has 19 amino acids. The V gene end was trimmed by 5 bases and the J gene end by 2 bases; junction bases not matched to a gene: 21. In germline, CDR1 is MNHEY, CDR2 SMNVEV (reference sequence). The CDR3 DNA is TGTGCCAGCAGTCCCTCGGGCCTCATCGGGGGGTCCACAACCTACGAGCAGTACTTC. Translating gives CASSPSGLIGGSTTYEQYF.

In regard to this clonotype: A much larger clone is a single base away; this may be a read error. The gene calls are TRBV24-1 and TRBJ2-3, with 7 bases lining up with TRBD1. The trim removed 9 bases at V and 1 base at J, leaving 15 bases unmatched. CDR1 KGHDR and CDR2 SFDVKD come from the germline V gene. CDR3 length equals 17 residues. Written as DNA, the CDR3 is TGTGCCACCTCGAGAGGGGGCCTAACGGACCGCACAGATACGCAGTATTTT. Its translation is CATSRGGLTDRTDTQYF.

This rearrangement joins TRBV10-3 to TRBJ1-2, with D perhaps TRBD1 (5 bases). The ends were cut back, 7 bases at V and 0 bases at J, with 12 bases in the middle. CDR1 and CDR2 from the germline V gene are ENHRY and SYGVKD. CDR3 length: 14 residues. For the CDR3, the DNA is TGTGCCATCACCCCGACAGAAGCTAACTATGGCTACACCTTC. Translation: CAITPTEANYGYTF.

In its sample, this clonotype was seen many times. The V and J genes are TRBV18 and TRBJ1-5, with unresolved D. CDR3 size: 15 residues. Germline-derived CDR1 and CDR2 are KGHSH and LQKENI. The V and J ends lost 2 bases and 0 bases respectively, with 8 bases between them. The DNA for the CDR3 is TGTGCCAGCTCACCAAGCCCCGATAGCAATCAGCCCCAGCATTTT. It encodes CASSPSPDSNQPQHF.